Listed below are T cell receptor beta chains from one sample, sequenced in a study of T cell responses to AZD1222 COVID-19 vaccine. Sequenced by immunoSEQ multiplex PCR; TCRdb stores in-frame clones only, minus some. Of some 170,000 clones in the sample, roughly 92% are singletons; the top ten hold approximately 4.6%. The specimen was peripheral blood, collected 28 days after the second AZD1222 dose. The receptors here all came from an adult who received the AZD1222 COVID-19 vaccine. Both conserved end residues are part of each CDR3. A D gene is named only where the DNA matches it firmly. Only part of the rows carry a size: once, few, many, or a class if the clone is expanded.

length,V,D,J,size,CDR3,DNA
14,TRBV5-1,NA,TRBJ2-2,NA,CASSLSLLTGELFF,TGCGCCAGCAGCTTGTCTCTTCTCACCGGGGAGCTGTTTTTT
14,TRBV18,TRBD1,TRBJ1-2,NA,CASSPRDRGNGYTF,TGTGCCAGCTCACCACGGGACAGGGGGAATGGCTACACCTTC
14,TRBV7-6,NA,TRBJ2-7,NA,CASSLAGRDNEQYF,TGTGCCAGCAGCTTAGCGGGCAGGGATAACGAGCAGTACTTC
16,TRBV6-6,NA,TRBJ1-3,NA,CASSPRAGGTGNTIYF,TGTGCCAGCAGCCCCCGAGCGGGGGGCACTGGAAACACCATATATTTT
15,TRBV19,TRBD1,TRBJ1-4,NA,CASSRTGGKDEKLFF,TGTGCCAGTAGCCGTACAGGGGGCAAAGATGAAAAACTGTTTTTT
14,TRBV6-5,TRBD2,TRBJ2-2,NA,CASGSGLAGGELFF,TGTGCCAGCGGGTCTGGACTAGCGGGCGGGGAGCTGTTTTTT
17,TRBV4-1,TRBD1,TRBJ1-3,NA,CASSQDFGGQSGNTIYF,TGCGCCAGCAGCCAAGATTTTGGGGGACAGAGCGGAAACACCATATATTTT
14,TRBV5-1,TRBD2,TRBJ2-3,NA,CASRLAGGPDTQYF,TGCGCCAGCAGACTAGCGGGCGGACCAGATACGCAGTATTTT
16,TRBV28,NA,TRBJ1-5,NA,CASRVWVRGGNQPQHF,TGTGCCAGCCGGGTGTGGGTGAGGGGTGGCAATCAGCCCCAGCATTTT
15,TRBV7-2,NA,TRBJ2-7,NA,CASSRTSGTGYEQYF,TGTGCCAGCAGCAGAACTTCAGGGACGGGCTACGAGCAGTACTTC
16,TRBV3-1/TRBV3-2,TRBD1,TRBJ1-1,NA,CASSPAIRGLGTEAFF,TGTGCCAGCAGCCCCGCCATCAGGGGGCTTGGCACTGAAGCTTTCTTT
15,TRBV4-3,TRBD1,TRBJ2-3,NA,CASSLRTGGGDTQYF,TGCGCCAGCAGCCTTAGGACAGGGGGCGGAGATACGCAGTATTTT
18,TRBV5-1,NA,TRBJ1-6,NA,CASSLGPTGSSYNSPLHF,TGCGCCAGCAGCTTGGGTCCTACCGGGAGCTCCTATAATTCACCCCTCCACTTT
15,TRBV18,TRBD1,TRBJ2-5,NA,CASSPTGGTQETQYF,TGTGCCAGCTCACCGACAGGGGGCACCCAAGAGACCCAGTACTTC
14,TRBV5-1,NA,TRBJ1-1,NA,CARDPGRVDTEAFF,TGCGCCAGAGACCCGGGGAGGGTCGACACTGAAGCTTTCTTT
16,TRBV10-1,TRBD2,TRBJ2-1,few,CASSTSGRPSYNEQFF,TGCGCCAGCAGTACGAGCGGGAGGCCCTCCTACAATGAGCAGTTCTTC
11,TRBV12-3/TRBV12-4,NA,TRBJ2-7,NA,CASSLREEQYF,TGTGCCAGCAGTTTGAGGGAGGAGCAGTACTTC
14,TRBV6-5,NA,TRBJ1-5,NA,CASKPIQDNQPQHF,TGTGCCAGCAAACCGATACAGGACAATCAGCCCCAGCATTTT
13,TRBV2,NA,TRBJ2-2,NA,CASSLGVTGELFF,TGTGCCAGTTCTTTGGGGGTCACCGGGGAGCTGTTTTTT
12,TRBV27,TRBD2,TRBJ2-1,NA,CGSGRSYNEQFF,TGTGGGTCCGGGAGGTCCTACAATGAGCAGTTCTTC
17,TRBV4-1,NA,TRBJ2-2,once,CASSPPGTRMRTGELFF,TGCGCCAGCAGCCCGCCCGGGACGCGGATGAGGACCGGGGAGCTGTTTTTT
13,TRBV7-9,NA,TRBJ1-1,NA,CASSLGTNTEAFF,TGTGCCAGCAGCTTAGGTACGAACACTGAAGCTTTCTTT
17,TRBV28,NA,TRBJ1-2,NA,CASAAVRGEDSKYGYTF,TGTGCCAGCGCCGCTGTCCGGGGTGAGGACAGCAAGTATGGCTACACCTTC
13,TRBV18,NA,TRBJ2-5,NA,CASSPNRRETQYF,TGTGCCAGCTCACCAAACAGGCGGGAGACCCAGTACTTC
14,TRBV10-3,NA,TRBJ2-3,NA,CATAQDGGTDTQYF,TGTGCGACTGCGCAGGACGGGGGCACAGATACGCAGTATTTT
13,TRBV4-3,NA,TRBJ1-3,NA,CASSQGRSNTIYF,TGCGCCAGCAGCCAGGGACGGTCAAACACCATATATTTT
15,TRBV5-6,TRBD1,TRBJ2-7,NA,CASSSTGGTFYEQYF,TGTGCCAGCAGCAGTACAGGGGGCACATTCTACGAGCAGTACTTC
15,TRBV7-2,TRBD1,TRBJ2-7,NA,CASSLGTGGYYEQYF,TGTGCCAGCAGCTTAGGTACAGGGGGCTACTACGAGCAGTACTTC
15,TRBV7-8,NA,TRBJ1-4,NA,CASSPWLASREKLFF,TGTGCCAGCAGCCCCTGGCTCGCCTCTAGGGAAAAACTGTTTTTT
14,TRBV7-8,NA,TRBJ2-3,NA,CASSLVGGTDTQYF,TGTGCCAGCAGCTTAGTAGGGGGCACAGATACGCAGTATTTT
14,TRBV21-1,NA,TRBJ1-2,NA,CASSRKGINYGYTF,TGTGCCAGCAGCAGAAAAGGTATTAACTATGGCTACACCTTC
13,TRBV27,NA,TRBJ2-3,NA,CASSFVGPDTQYF,TGTGCCAGCAGTTTTGTGGGTCCAGATACGCAGTATTTT
16,TRBV25-1,TRBD2,TRBJ2-7,NA,CASSEAGVSGNYEQYF,TGTGCCAGCAGTGAAGCCGGGGTTAGCGGGAACTACGAGCAGTACTTC
17,TRBV7-8,NA,TRBJ2-7,NA,CASSPQGGQGESYEQYF,TGTGCCAGCAGCCCCCAAGGGGGGCAGGGGGAATCCTACGAGCAGTACTTC
15,TRBV6-5,NA,TRBJ1-1,once,CASSYSKGVNTEAFF,TGTGCCAGCAGTTACTCAAAGGGGGTGAACACTGAAGCTTTCTTT
17,TRBV5-6,TRBD1,TRBJ2-7,once,CASSSGLRQGDLNEQYF,TGTGCCAGCAGCTCCGGATTAAGGCAGGGGGATCTAAACGAGCAGTACTTC
16,TRBV4-1,NA,TRBJ2-7,NA,CASSQATGLTSAEQYF,TGCGCCAGCAGCCAGGCTACAGGGCTCACCTCCGCAGAGCAGTACTTC
13,TRBV7-9,NA,TRBJ2-4,NA,CASSPRDGNIQYF,TGTGCCAGCAGCCCCCGGGATGGGAACATTCAGTACTTC
18,TRBV5-1,NA,TRBJ1-1,NA,CASSPAAWGAAVNTEAFF,TGCGCCAGCAGCCCCGCTGCATGGGGGGCTGCAGTGAACACTGAAGCTTTCTTT
14,TRBV30,TRBD1,TRBJ1-2,NA,CAWGSRDSNYGYTF,TGTGCCTGGGGTTCCCGGGACAGTAACTATGGCTACACCTTC
14,TRBV10-3,TRBD1,TRBJ2-7,NA,CAISPGQGRYEQYF,TGTGCCATCAGCCCCGGACAGGGGCGGTACGAGCAGTACTTC
13,TRBV5-1,NA,TRBJ2-3,NA,CASRSQGTDTQYF,TGCGCCAGCAGGTCTCAGGGGACAGATACGCAGTATTTT
21,TRBV19,NA,TRBJ2-1,NA,CASSPSATRYVPLVSGNEQFF,TGTGCCAGTAGTCCCTCAGCTACTAGGTACGTTCCCCTAGTTTCCGGCAATGAGCAGTTCTTC
12,TRBV10-3,NA,TRBJ2-3,NA,CAVNHPGLAQYF,TGTGCCGTCAACCACCCTGGACTCGCGCAGTATTTT
13,TRBV5-6,NA,TRBJ2-7,NA,CASSLGQSYEQYF,TGTGCCAGCAGCTTAGGACAGTCCTACGAGCAGTACTTC
17,TRBV10-2,NA,TRBJ1-2,NA,CASSDSSPGVGRYGYTF,TGCGCCAGCAGTGACTCCTCCCCAGGTGTGGGTCGCTATGGCTACACCTTC
15,TRBV10-3,NA,TRBJ2-6,NA,CAISDPWGGANVLTF,TGTGCCATCAGTGACCCCTGGGGGGGGGCCAACGTCCTGACTTTC
15,TRBV4-2,NA,TRBJ1-1,NA,CASSLNLGSNTEAFF,TGTGCCAGCAGCCTTAACTTGGGCTCTAACACTGAAGCTTTCTTT
12,TRBV30,NA,TRBJ1-2,NA,CAWSSGLGGYTF,TGTGCCTGGAGTAGCGGACTAGGTGGCTACACCTTC
15,TRBV27,NA,TRBJ2-1,NA,CASSIVASSYNEQFF,TGTGCCAGTTCAATCGTGGCGAGCTCCTACAATGAGCAGTTCTTC
15,TRBV9,NA,TRBJ2-2,NA,CASSRGGTNTGELFF,TGTGCCAGCAGCCGAGGGGGGACCAACACCGGGGAGCTGTTTTTT
13,TRBV29-1,TRBD1,TRBJ1-2,NA,CSVGDRGEYGYTF,TGCAGCGTTGGGGACAGGGGGGAATATGGCTACACCTTC
19,TRBV24-1,NA,TRBJ1-5,NA,CATSDVTRWWGIGNQPQHF,TGTGCCACCAGTGACGTCACACGGTGGTGGGGTATTGGCAATCAGCCCCAGCATTTT
14,TRBV27,NA,TRBJ2-5,NA,CASSLSMWLETQYF,TGTGCCAGCAGTTTATCCATGTGGTTGGAGACCCAGTACTTC
16,TRBV24-1,TRBD1,TRBJ2-3,NA,CATSDFGTGDTDTQYF,TGTGCCACCAGTGATTTCGGGACAGGGGACACAGATACGCAGTATTTT